The 18 T cell receptor beta chains below were found in one sample sequenced in a study of blood T cell repertoires in COVID-19. Sequencing used immunoSEQ multiplex PCR; TCRdb keeps in-frame clones, though not all of them. Altogether nearly 25,000 clones are present, about 89% being singletons, with the ten largest covering about 9.6%. The source material was peripheral blood. The receptors were gathered from a man in his sixties or seventies with acute or convalescent COVID-19.

The V call is TRBV7-3, the J call TRBJ2-5, with D maybe TRBD2 (5 bases). Per the germline V gene, CDR1 is SGHTA and CDR2 is FQGTGA. The V gene lost 0 bases and the J gene lost 5 bases, with 10 bases spanning the gap. The CDR3 extends over 14 amino acids. CDR3 sequence reads: CASSLTFLAETQYF. The CDR3 region has the DNA TGTGCCAGCAGCTTAACGTTCCTAGCTGAGACCCAGTACTTC. Based on the CDR3 plus reference TRBV7-3 and TRBJ2-5, the full variable domain is GAGVSQTPSNKVTEKGKYVELRCDPISGHTALYWYRQSLGQGPEFLIYFQGTGAADDSGLPNDRFFAVRPEGSVSTLKIQRTERGDSAVYLCASSLTFLAETQYFGPGTRLLVL.

The chain employs TRBV29-1 and TRBJ2-7; D unclear. This CDR3 contains 12 residues. Germline values: CDR1 SQVTM, CDR2 ANQGSEA. The V end lost 1 base, the J end lost 6 bases, and 10 bases lay between the germline ends. In DNA form, the CDR3 reads TGCAGCGTTGAAGTTTTTACGGGCGAGCAGTACTTC. Translation gives CSVEVFTGEQYF.

The chain employs TRBV9 and TRBJ1-2; D is ambiguous. This CDR3 is built from 17 residues. The germline V gene encodes CDR1 SGDLS and CDR2 YYNGEE. The V gene lost 4 bases and the J gene lost 0 bases, with 19 bases spanning the gap. The CDR3 reads CASSPLGVRLANYGYTF. The CDR3 DNA sequence: TGTGCCAGCAGCCCCCTTGGCGTACGCCTAGCTAACTATGGCTACACCTTC. The entire variable domain, with the rest obtained from reference TRBV9 and TRBJ1-2, is as follows: DSGVTQTPKHLITATGQRVTLRCSPRSGDLSVYWYQQSLDQGLQFLIQYYNGEERAKGNILERFSAQQFPDLHSELNLSSLELGDSALYFCASSPLGVRLANYGYTFGSGTRLTVV.

The chain carries TRBV5-4 and TRBJ2-1; 7 bases align to TRBD1. The V gene's germline CDR1 is SGHNT and CDR2 YYREEE (reference sequence). The CDR3 length is 17 residues. Trimming cost V 1 base and J 3 bases; bases outside gene matches: 10. The CDR3, as DNA: TGTGCCAGCAGCTTGAGCCTTGGGGGACAGCTCTACAATGAGCAGTTCTTC. This codes for CASSLSLGGQLYNEQFF. The whole variable domain, filled in from reference TRBV5-4 and TRBJ2-1, reads ETGVTQSPTHLIKTRGQQVTLRCSSQSGHNTVSWYQQALGQGPQFIFQYYREEENGRGNFPPRFSGLQFPNYSSELNVNALELDDSALYLCASSLSLGGQLYNEQFFGPGTRLTVL.

This clone was seen only a few times. The V gene is TRBV7-2, the J gene TRBJ2-7; D perhaps matches TRBD1 (5 bases). Trimming removed 3 bases at V and 2 bases at J, with 11 bases between. This CDR3 contains 14 residues. Germline V CDR1 and CDR2: SGHTA, FQGNSA. The CDR3, as DNA: TGTGCCAGCAGCTTGGGCCAGGGTGCCTACGAGCAGTACTTC. Encoded protein: CASSLGQGAYEQYF.

J is TRBJ1-6 and V is TRBV6-8; D is possibly TRBD1 (5 bases). This CDR3 has 16 residues. Germline CDR1 MNHGY, CDR2 SAAAGT. Trimming removed 2 bases from V and 6 bases from J, with 14 bases in between. CDR3 protein: CASSYPRGGTNSPLHF. For the CDR3, the DNA is TGTGCCAGCAGTTACCCCCGGGGAGGGACTAATTCACCCCTCCACTTT.

This chain links TRBV28 with TRBJ2-3, with TRBD2 identical over 14 bases. Trimming cost V 4 bases and J 5 bases; bases outside gene matches: 8. CDR3 size: 17 residues. Germline V gives CDR1 MDHEN, CDR2 SYDVKM. Here the CDR3 reads CASSYRLAGGLVDTQYF. CDR3 bases: TGTGCCAGCAGTTACAGACTAGCGGGGGGGCTGGTAGATACGCAGTATTTT. The full variable domain, completed using reference TRBV28 and TRBJ2-3, is DVKVTQSSRYLVKRTGEKVFLECVQDMDHENMFWYRQDPGLGLRLIYFSYDVKMKEKGDIPEGYSVSREKKERFSLILESASTNQTSMYLCASSYRLAGGLVDTQYFGPGTRLTVL.

J is TRBJ2-2 and V is TRBV5-4; 13 bases fit TRBD2. CDR3 length: 16 residues. CDR1 is SGHNT and CDR2 is YYREEE in the germline V gene (reference sequence). V shed 1 base and J 7 bases; nucleotides not matched to a gene: 4. Written as DNA, the CDR3 is TGTGCCAGCAGCTTGACTAGCGGGGGGGCAAGCGGGGAGCTGTTTTTT. This translates into CASSLTSGGASGELFF.

J is TRBJ1-1 and V is TRBV11-3, with a possible D match to TRBD1 (5 bases). Trimming stripped 3 bases from V and 2 bases from J, with 7 bases between. This CDR3 comprises 13 residues. CDR1 is SGHNT, CDR2 YENEEA, per germline. The CDR3: CASSFQGNTEAFF. In DNA form, the CDR3 reads TGTGCCAGCAGCTTCCAGGGAAACACTGAAGCTTTCTTT.

The chain combines TRBV5-6 with TRBJ2-3; D might be TRBD2 (6 bases). Germline assignment: CDR1 SGHDT and CDR2 YYEEEE. This CDR3 contains 16 residues. V was shortened by 1 base and J by 1 base, with 13 bases between the two germline ends. CDR3 sequence: CASSLRLARGTDTQYF. The CDR3, as DNA: TGTGCCAGCAGCTTGAGGCTAGCGAGAGGCACAGATACGCAGTATTTT.

This clone has a single count. V is TRBV7-2 and J is TRBJ1-1; D is possibly TRBD1 (5 bases). CDR1 and CDR2 from the germline V gene are SGHTA and FQGNSA. The ends were cut back, 2 bases at V and 4 bases at J, with 20 bases in the middle. CDR3 length: 17 amino acids. The CDR3 coding sequence is TGTGCCAGCAGCTTATATGGGGCCCGAGGTAGGGGCACTGAAGCTTTCTTT. Amino acid sequence: CASSLYGARGRGTEAFF.

The V and J genes are TRBV27 and TRBJ2-3, with 11 bases identical to TRBD2. The CDR3 runs to 15 residues. From germline, CDR1 is MNHEY and CDR2 SMNVEV (reference sequence). V shed 6 bases, J shed 1 base, and the junction held 3 bases outside the gene matches. The CDR3: CASRKLAGGTDTQYF. The CDR3 DNA reads TGTGCCAGCAGAAAACTAGCGGGGGGCACAGATACGCAGTATTTT.

The V call is TRBV30, the J call TRBJ1-1; TRBD1 aligns across 7 bases. J lost 5 bases, V lost 8 bases, and 8 bases had no gene match. CDR1 GTSNPN and CDR2 SVGIG come from the germline V gene (reference sequence). There are 12 residues in the CDR3. Written as DNA, the CDR3 is TGTGCCCTGGACAGGTTAGGAACTGAAGCTTTCTTT. This gives the protein CALDRLGTEAFF.

The genes are TRBV19 and TRBJ1-3, with 7 bases matching TRBD1. The length of the CDR3 is 16 residues. J was trimmed by 4 bases and V by 3 bases; bases with no gene match: 9. CDR1 is LNHDA and CDR2 is SQIVND in the germline V gene (reference sequence). The CDR3 region is CASSIKGQEEGNTIYF. The CDR3, as DNA: TGTGCCAGTAGTATTAAAGGACAGGAGGAAGGAAACACCATATATTTT.

This sequence joins TRBV12-3 or TRBV12-4 and TRBJ1-2, with D uncertain. This CDR3 is built from 12 residues. V was cut by 4 bases and J by 7 bases, with 10 bases left in between. CDR3 loop: CASSSRVGGYTF. The CDR3 coding sequence is TGTGCCAGCAGTTCGAGGGTGGGTGGCTACACCTTC.

The chain recombines TRBV7-9 with TRBJ2-7; TRBD1 matches 10 bases. Germline trimming cut 5 bases from V and 2 bases from J; bases unmatched to any gene: 6. The germline CDR1 and CDR2 sequences are SEHNR and FQNEAQ (reference sequence). This CDR3 is built from 15 residues. CDR3 protein: CASSRRDRGAYEQYF. CDR3 coding DNA: TGTGCCAGCAGCCGTAGGGACAGGGGCGCCTACGAGCAGTACTTC. Together with reference TRBV7-9 and TRBJ2-7, the CDR3 gives the full variable domain: DTGVSQNPRHKITKRGQNVTFRCDPISEHNRLYWYRQTLGQGPEFLTYFQNEAQLEKSRLLSDRFSAERPKGSFSTLEIQRTEQGDSAMYLCASSRRDRGAYEQYFGPGTRLTVT.

The chain couples TRBV6-2 or TRBV6-3 to TRBJ1-5; 9 bases are a match to TRBD1. V dropped 2 bases and J dropped 4; count of bases not matched to a gene: 15. Germline V gene sequence: CDR1 MNHEY, CDR2 SVGEGT. CDR3 length: 19 residues. As DNA, the CDR3 is TGTGCCAGCAGTTACACCGGGACAGGGAGAGGGGCCCCTAATCAGCCCCAGCATTTT. This sequence encodes CASSYTGTGRGAPNQPQHF.

The chain has TRBV7-9 and TRBJ2-1; 14 bases fit TRBD2. Germline assignment: CDR1 SEHNR and CDR2 FQNEAQ (reference sequence). Trimming removed 4 bases from V and 1 base from J; junction bases left unmatched: 9. This CDR3 region has 19 residues. The CDR3 sequence is CASSSPGTSGRGSYNEQFF. CDR3 in DNA: TGTGCCAGCAGCTCGCCCGGGACTAGCGGGAGAGGGTCCTACAATGAGCAGTTCTTC.